A selection of T cell receptor beta chains follows, all from one sample in a study of early T cells in non-severe SARS-CoV-2 infection. Using its own MiXCR run on the 5' RACE reads, TCRdb lists one record per CDR3 protein. Found here are 30,000 to 40,000 distinct CDR3 sequences, less than 8.5% of them singletons; the top ten hold around 13%. The starting material was whole blood, obtained at baseline. The receptor source for this set is an adult who was a healthcare worker with PCR-confirmed SARS-CoV-2 infection or an uninfected control (not recorded which). CDR3s include the opening cysteine and the closing phenylalanine or tryptophan. A D gene is named only where the DNA matches it firmly. Rows may omit the clone size; those that give it use once, few, many or a size class.

v_call: TRBV7-9; clone_size: few; j_call: TRBJ1-2; d_call: -; cdr3_nt: TGTGCCAGCAGCCCCGAGGCGGGCTACGGCTACACCTTC; cdr3_aa: CASSPEAGYGYTF
v_call: TRBV20-1; clone_size: few; j_call: TRBJ2-5; d_call: -; cdr3_nt: TGCAGTGCCGCCCGGGGGAACCAAGAGACCCAGTACTTC; cdr3_aa: CSAARGNQETQYF
v_call: TRBV6-6; clone_size: -; j_call: TRBJ1-2; d_call: -; cdr3_nt: TGTGCCAGCACCCCCTTTGGGGACACAAGGGGGTCCGGCTATGGCTACACCTTC; cdr3_aa: CASTPFGDTRGSGYGYTF
v_call: TRBV20-1; clone_size: -; j_call: TRBJ1-5; d_call: -; cdr3_nt: TGCAGTGCTAGATACGTGAATCAGCCCCAGCATTTT; cdr3_aa: CSARYVNQPQHF
v_call: TRBV4-2; clone_size: -; j_call: TRBJ2-6; d_call: -; cdr3_nt: TGTGCCAGCAGCCCCCTAGGGGAGGGGGCCAACGTCCTGATTTTC; cdr3_aa: CASSPLGEGANVLIF
v_call: TRBV6-1; clone_size: once; j_call: TRBJ2-1; d_call: TRBD2; cdr3_nt: TGTGCCAGCAGAGCTAGCGGGAGCTATGAGCAGTTCTTC; cdr3_aa: CASRASGSYEQFF
v_call: TRBV10-3; clone_size: many; j_call: TRBJ2-1; d_call: -; cdr3_nt: TGTGCCATCAGCAACGTTCGTGTGTACGGGAATGAGCAGTTCTTC; cdr3_aa: CAISNVRVYGNEQFF
v_call: TRBV6-6; clone_size: -; j_call: TRBJ2-3; d_call: -; cdr3_nt: TGTGCCAGCAGTCTTGGGGCGGGCACAGATACGCAGTATTTT; cdr3_aa: CASSLGAGTDTQYF
v_call: TRBV24-1; clone_size: many; j_call: TRBJ2-1; d_call: TRBD2; cdr3_nt: TGTGCCACCAGTGATCCTAGCGCGGGAGAACGCGATGAGCAGTTCTTC; cdr3_aa: CATSDPSAGERDEQFF
v_call: TRBV5-5; clone_size: -; j_call: TRBJ2-5; d_call: TRBD2; cdr3_nt: TGTGCCAGCAGCTCATTAGCGGGAGGAGGAGAGACCCAGTACTTC; cdr3_aa: CASSSLAGGGETQYF
v_call: TRBV30; clone_size: few; j_call: TRBJ1-1; d_call: -; cdr3_nt: TGTGCCTGGAGTGTCTCGGGAGGGACTGAAGCTTTCTTT; cdr3_aa: CAWSVSGGTEAFF
v_call: TRBV25-1; clone_size: -; j_call: TRBJ2-6; d_call: -; cdr3_nt: TGTGCCAGCAGTTGGGCAGCTGGGGCCAACGTCCTGACTTTC; cdr3_aa: CASSWAAGANVLTF
v_call: TRBV19; clone_size: few; j_call: TRBJ1-5; d_call: -; cdr3_nt: TGTGCCAGTAGTATAGATCTAATGAGTAGCAATCAGCCCCAGCATTTT; cdr3_aa: CASSIDLMSSNQPQHF
v_call: TRBV29-1; clone_size: -; j_call: TRBJ2-1; d_call: -; cdr3_nt: TGCAGCGCATCGGGGAGCAGTGAGCAGTTCTTC; cdr3_aa: CSASGSSEQFF
v_call: TRBV7-9; clone_size: many; j_call: TRBJ1-1; d_call: -; cdr3_nt: TGTGCCAGCAGCTTGACAGGAAAGCTGGCTGAAGCTTTCTTT; cdr3_aa: CASSLTGKLAEAFF
v_call: TRBV27; clone_size: -; j_call: TRBJ2-3; d_call: -; cdr3_nt: TGTGCCAGCAGTTTATCCTTGTTCACAGATACGCAGTATTTT; cdr3_aa: CASSLSLFTDTQYF
v_call: TRBV6-6; clone_size: many; j_call: TRBJ1-5; d_call: TRBD1; cdr3_nt: TGTGCCAGCAGTGAAGACAGGGGGCGCAATCAGCCCCAGCATTTT; cdr3_aa: CASSEDRGRNQPQHF
v_call: TRBV5-6; clone_size: -; j_call: TRBJ2-3; d_call: TRBD1; cdr3_nt: TGTGCCAGCAGGAGCTCACCAGGGGGCGGAGATACGCAGTATTTT; cdr3_aa: CASRSSPGGGDTQYF
v_call: TRBV6-4; clone_size: many; j_call: TRBJ2-1; d_call: TRBD2; cdr3_nt: TGTGCCAGCAGTGACTCGACTAGCGGGAGCAATGAGCAGTTCTTC; cdr3_aa: CASSDSTSGSNEQFF
v_call: TRBV27; clone_size: many; j_call: TRBJ1-2; d_call: -; cdr3_nt: TGTGCCAGCAGCATGGACGGGACACCCTATGGCTACACCTTC; cdr3_aa: CASSMDGTPYGYTF
v_call: TRBV28; clone_size: few; j_call: TRBJ2-1; d_call: TRBD1; cdr3_nt: TGTGCCAGCAGTACGACTGACACCGGGACAGGGTCCGATGAGCAGTTCTTC; cdr3_aa: CASSTTDTGTGSDEQFF
v_call: TRBV20-1; clone_size: many; j_call: TRBJ2-1; d_call: -; cdr3_nt: TGCAGTGCTGGAATCGGACAAGACTCTTACAATGAGCAGTTCTTC; cdr3_aa: CSAGIGQDSYNEQFF
v_call: TRBV4-3; clone_size: large; j_call: TRBJ2-1; d_call: TRBD2; cdr3_nt: TGCGCCAGCAGCCAAACTAGCGGGAGGAACAATGAGCAGTTCTTC; cdr3_aa: CASSQTSGRNNEQFF
v_call: TRBV11-3; clone_size: few; j_call: TRBJ2-1; d_call: TRBD2; cdr3_nt: TGTGCCAGCAGCTCTTACACCCCCGGGACTAGCACGCTCGATGAGCAGTTCTTC; cdr3_aa: CASSSYTPGTSTLDEQFF
v_call: TRBV7-6; clone_size: few; j_call: TRBJ2-7; d_call: TRBD2; cdr3_nt: TGTGCCAGCAGCCCACTATATCCGGGACTAGCGGACTACGAGCAGTACTTC; cdr3_aa: CASSPLYPGLADYEQYF
v_call: TRBV29-1; clone_size: few; j_call: TRBJ2-1; d_call: TRBD2; cdr3_nt: TGCAGCGTTGTATGGCGGGAGGCCTACAATGAGCAGTTCTTC; cdr3_aa: CSVVWREAYNEQFF
v_call: TRBV9; clone_size: few; j_call: TRBJ2-3; d_call: -; cdr3_nt: TGTGCCAGCACCAGGGGGGGGGCAGATACGCAGTATTTT; cdr3_aa: CASTRGGADTQYF
v_call: TRBV5-8; clone_size: many; j_call: TRBJ2-3; d_call: -; cdr3_nt: TGTGCCAGCACTACGGGTGCCACAGATACGCAGTATTTT; cdr3_aa: CASTTGATDTQYF
v_call: TRBV10-3; clone_size: many; j_call: TRBJ2-5; d_call: -; cdr3_nt: TGTGCCATCAGTGATTTAACAGAGACCCAGTACTTC; cdr3_aa: CAISDLTETQYF
v_call: TRBV10-3; clone_size: -; j_call: TRBJ1-1; d_call: -; cdr3_nt: TGTGCCATCAGTGAGTCGTCAGTGAACACTGAAGCTTTCTTT; cdr3_aa: CAISESSVNTEAFF
v_call: TRBV10-3; clone_size: many; j_call: TRBJ2-5; d_call: TRBD1; cdr3_nt: TGTGCCATCAGTGAGCCGGGGACAGGGATAATGGAGACCCAGTACTTC; cdr3_aa: CAISEPGTGIMETQYF
v_call: TRBV7-9; clone_size: few; j_call: TRBJ1-3; d_call: -; cdr3_nt: TGTGCCAGCAACTTCAAATCCCAGGAGTTCTCTGGAAACACCATATATTTT; cdr3_aa: CASNFKSQEFSGNTIYF
v_call: TRBV29-1; clone_size: -; j_call: TRBJ1-3; d_call: -; cdr3_nt: TGCAGCGTTGATGGGGGGGCTGGAAACACCATATATTTT; cdr3_aa: CSVDGGAGNTIYF
v_call: TRBV27; clone_size: -; j_call: TRBJ2-3; d_call: -; cdr3_nt: TGTGCCAGCAGTGGGCTAGGGACCGCGGATACGCAGTATTTT; cdr3_aa: CASSGLGTADTQYF
v_call: TRBV28; clone_size: many; j_call: TRBJ2-2; d_call: TRBD2; cdr3_nt: TGTGCCAGCAGTTTAGGGACTATGAACACCGGGGAGCTGTTTTTT; cdr3_aa: CASSLGTMNTGELFF
v_call: TRBV7-8; clone_size: -; j_call: TRBJ2-1; d_call: TRBD2; cdr3_nt: TGTGCCAGCAGCGCTTTCAGTAGGACTAGCGGGGCCCAGTTCTTC; cdr3_aa: CASSAFSRTSGAQFF
v_call: TRBV29-1; clone_size: -; j_call: TRBJ2-3; d_call: TRBD2; cdr3_nt: TGCAGCATAAGACTAGCGGAACGCACAGATACGCAGTATTTT; cdr3_aa: CSIRLAERTDTQYF
v_call: TRBV27; clone_size: many; j_call: TRBJ2-2; d_call: TRBD1; cdr3_nt: TGTGCCAGCAGTCCGTTGACAGGGGACTACACCGGGGAGCTGTTTTTT; cdr3_aa: CASSPLTGDYTGELFF
v_call: TRBV20-1; clone_size: many; j_call: TRBJ1-5; d_call: TRBD1; cdr3_nt: TGCAGTGCAAGAGGGGGCGTTGGCAATCAGCCCCAGCATTTT; cdr3_aa: CSARGGVGNQPQHF
v_call: TRBV29-1; clone_size: few; j_call: TRBJ1-1; d_call: -; cdr3_nt: TGCAGCGTTGGGGCGGGGCCCCTGAGGACTGAAGCTTTCTTT; cdr3_aa: CSVGAGPLRTEAFF